Presented here are 23 T cell receptor beta chains from one specimen sequenced in a study of cytomegalovirus exposure and HLA in healthy donors. The PCR was carried out with 60 Vbeta primers and 13 Jbeta primers. Profiled with immunoSEQ multiplex PCR; TCRdb holds only in-frame clones, not every one. The sample includes about 130,000 clones. Input material: PBMCs. Receptor source: a man younger than 30 in good health and CMV-seronegative.

V is TRBV6-5 and J is TRBJ1-1; a possible D gene is TRBD1 (5 bases). Trimming shortened V by 8 bases and J by 1 base, and 14 bases separated the two germline ends. The length of the CDR3 is 14 residues. CDR1 and CDR2 from the germline V gene are MNHEY and SVGAGI. In DNA form, the CDR3 reads TGTGCCAGCCGCAGGGCCGTCGGGAACACTGAAGCTTTCTTT. This translates into CASRRAVGNTEAFF.

This chain uses TRBV5-1 with TRBJ1-5; TRBD1 is a possible D gene (5 bases). Trimming stripped 0 bases from V and 6 bases from J, with 10 bases between. Germline V lookup: CDR1 SGHRS, CDR2 YFSETQ. The CDR3 is made up of 14 amino acids. The CDR3 DNA is TGCGCCAGCAGCTTGGGACAGCTAGGTCAGCCCCAGCATTTT. Amino acids: CASSLGQLGQPQHF.

The chain has TRBV19 and TRBJ1-1; the D gene is possibly TRBD1 (5 bases). Trimming left V 10 bases short and J 0 bases short, with 30 bases between. This CDR3 region has 19 residues. Germline CDR1 reads LNHDA; CDR2 reads SQIVND (reference sequence). The CDR3 sequence is CATTGGGWKPTILNTEAFF. CDR3 bases: TGTGCCACAACTGGGGGGGGGTGGAAGCCAACCATACTGAACACTGAAGCTTTCTTT.

V and J are TRBV6-1 and TRBJ1-4; TRBD1 is a possible D gene (5 bases). In germline, CDR1 is MNHNS, CDR2 SASEGT. The CDR3 is 15 residues long. Trimming cost V 3 bases and J 8 bases, with 16 bases left between them. CDR3 residues: CASSEGGALGEKLFF. As DNA, the CDR3 is TGTGCCAGCAGTGAGGGCGGGGCGCTCGGGGAAAAACTGTTTTTT.

The chain combines TRBV27 with TRBJ2-3; tentatively, D is TRBD2 (7 bases). The CDR3 is made up of 14 amino acids. CDR1 is MNHEY, CDR2 SMNVEV, per germline (reference sequence). V was clipped by 10 bases and J by 6 bases, with 20 bases between them. The CDR3 DNA follows: TGTGCCACCAGGAGAGGGGGGGCATCTGATACGCAGTATTTT. Encoded protein: CATRRGGASDTQYF.

For the CDR3, the DNA is TGCGCCAGCAGCTACAAGCGGGGAGGGGACGAGCAGTACTTC. Protein sequence: CASSYKRGGDEQYF. J is TRBJ2-7 and V is TRBV10-1; TRBD2 agrees at 7 bases. The CDR3 loop spans 14 amino acids. Unmatched junction bases numbered 10, after V lost 6 bases and J lost 5 bases. Germline V gene lookup returns CDR1 WNHNN and CDR2 SYGVQD (reference sequence).

The chain is built from TRBV18 and TRBJ2-5, with D maybe TRBD1 (5 bases). CDR3 length: 13 amino acids. The germline CDR1 and CDR2 sequences are KGHSH and LQKENI. Trimming pared 3 bases from V and 5 bases from J, leaving 10 bases between. This CDR3 reads CASSPSRGETQYF. The CDR3 coding sequence is TGTGCCAGCTCACCGAGTAGGGGTGAGACCCAGTACTTC.

The V gene is TRBV11-2, the J gene TRBJ1-1; D not certain. The CDR3 is 16 residues long. V lost 2 bases, J lost 0 bases, and 13 bases lay in between. Germline CDR1 and CDR2: SGHAT and FQNNGV. The CDR3: CASSLPYPTMNTEAFF. For the CDR3, the DNA is TGTGCCAGCAGCTTACCATACCCAACAATGAACACTGAAGCTTTCTTT. Complete variable domain (other parts from reference TRBV11-2 and TRBJ1-1): EAGVAQSPRYKIIEKRQSVAFWCNPISGHATLYWYQQILGQGPKLLIQFQNNGVVDDSQLPKDRFSAERLKGVDSTLKIQPAKLEDSAVYLCASSLPYPTMNTEAFFGQGTRLTVV.

CDR3 bases: TGCAGCGCCCGGGGGGCCCCCTACAATGAGCAGTTCTTC. It yields the protein CSARGAPYNEQFF. V is TRBV29-1 and J is TRBJ2-1; perhaps TRBD2 as D (7 bases). The CDR3 loop spans 13 amino acids. CDR1 is SQVTM and CDR2 is ANQGSEA in the germline V gene. Deletions cut 7 bases from V and 2 bases from J, with 12 bases between.

The gene calls are TRBV18 and TRBJ1-5; a possible D gene is TRBD1 (5 bases). Germline assignment: CDR1 KGHSH and CDR2 LQKENI. Trimming shortened V by 2 bases and J by 4 bases, and 9 bases separated the two germline ends. The CDR3 covers 14 residues. CDR3 protein: CASSPGADNQPQHF. The CDR3 bases are TGTGCCAGCTCACCAGGGGCAGATAATCAGCCCCAGCATTTT.

The V call is TRBV27, the J call TRBJ1-1; tentative D call: TRBD1 (5 bases). Trimming shortened V by 2 bases and J by 2 bases, and 12 bases separated the two germline ends. This CDR3 region has 15 residues. The germline CDR1 and CDR2 sequences are MNHEY and SMNVEV (reference sequence). For the CDR3, the DNA is TGTGCCAGCAGTTTAGTCGGGGGACCAAACACTGAAGCTTTCTTT. Its protein is CASSLVGGPNTEAFF.

This chain joins TRBV25-1 and TRBJ2-4, with TRBD1 identical over 11 bases. With V trimmed by 1 base and J by 5 bases, 4 bases remained unmatched. CDR3 length: 16 amino acids. CDR1 and CDR2 from the germline V gene are MGHDK and SYGVNS. CDR3 sequence: CASSELRTGGENIQYF. CDR3 DNA: TGTGCCAGCAGTGAATTACGGACAGGGGGCGAAAACATTCAGTACTTC. Full variable domain (outside the CDR3, taken from reference TRBV25-1 and TRBJ2-4): EADIYQTPRYLVIGTGKKITLECSQTMGHDKMYWYQQDPGMELHLIHYSYGVNSTEKGDLSSESTVSRIRTEHFPLTLESARPSHTSQYLCASSELRTGGENIQYFGAGTRLSVL.

J is TRBJ2-7 and V is TRBV10-3; D possibly corresponds to TRBD2 (6 bases). V lost 7 bases, J lost 3 bases, and 13 bases lay in between. Germline V gene sequence: CDR1 ENHRY, CDR2 SYGVKD. The CDR3 totals 13 residues. The CDR3 DNA sequence: TGTGCCATCACTAGCGCTAATGACTACGAGCAGTACTTC. It translates to CAITSANDYEQYF.

This chain joins TRBV13 and TRBJ1-1, with 7 nucleotides matching TRBD1. The CDR3 sequence is 14 residues long. With 5 bases clipped from V and 0 bases from J, the junction kept 3 bases outside the gene matches. The germline V gene has CDR1 PRHDT and CDR2 FYEKMQ (reference sequence). The CDR3 loop is CASSRDRLNTEAFF. In nucleotides, the CDR3 is TGTGCCAGCAGCCGGGACAGATTGAACACTGAAGCTTTCTTT.

The CDR3 sequence is CASSKFAGTSYEQYF. CDR3 nucleotide sequence: TGTGCCAGCAGCAAATTTGCGGGAACATCCTACGAGCAGTACTTC. This chain joins TRBV13 and TRBJ2-7; tentative D call: TRBD2 (6 bases). This CDR3 is built from 15 residues. Trimming pared 5 bases from V and 1 base from J, leaving 15 bases between. CDR1 is PRHDT, CDR2 FYEKMQ, per germline (reference sequence).

The CDR3 DNA reads as TGCGCCAGCAGAGCAGACACAACAAACACTGAAGCTTTCTTT. Its protein is CASRADTTNTEAFF. The chain recombines TRBV5-1 with TRBJ1-1; D gene uncertain. Germline CDR1 reads SGHRS; CDR2 reads YFSETQ. V shed 5 bases and J shed 2 bases, with 13 bases lying between them. This CDR3 has 14 residues.

This rearrangement joins TRBV6-1 to TRBJ1-1; D might be TRBD1 (6 bases). The V gene lost 8 bases and the J gene lost 5 bases, with 15 bases spanning the gap. This CDR3 has 13 amino acids. CDR1 is MNHNS and CDR2 is SASEGT in the germline V gene. This CDR3 reads CASHRESRTEAFF. The CDR3 bases are TGTGCCAGCCACAGGGAAAGTAGGACTGAAGCTTTCTTT.

The chain joins TRBV19 to TRBJ2-2; 8 bases are a match to TRBD2. This CDR3 has 14 residues. Germline V CDR1 and CDR2: LNHDA, SQIVND (reference sequence). V was pared by 1 base and J by 8 bases, with 3 bases of the junction left unmatched. This CDR3 reads CASSIARGDGELFF. The CDR3 coding sequence is TGTGCCAGTAGTATAGCGCGGGGGGATGGGGAGCTGTTTTTT.

V usage is TRBV14 and J usage is TRBJ1-1; 11 bases match TRBD1. The CDR3 spans 16 residues. After removal of 2 bases from V and 3 bases from J, the junction contained 5 bases not matched to a gene. Germline V CDR1 and CDR2: SGHDN, FVKESK. The CDR3 nucleotides are TGTGCCAGCAGCCAAAGGACAGGGGGCGCGGACACTGAAGCTTTCTTT. It is translated as CASSQRTGGADTEAFF.

The chain recombines TRBV11-2 with TRBJ1-5, with D unresolved. There are 13 residues in the CDR3. CDR1 and CDR2 from the germline V gene are SGHAT and FQNNGV. V lost 6 bases, J lost 4 bases, and 10 bases lay in between. CDR3 residues: CASSAELNQPQHF. CDR3 nucleotides: TGTGCCAGCAGTGCCGAGCTTAATCAGCCCCAGCATTTT.

The chain is built from TRBV28 and TRBJ2-1; 7 bases line up with TRBD2. Germline V CDR1 and CDR2: MDHEN, SYDVKM. The V segment lost 6 bases and the J segment 3 bases; nucleotides outside the gene matches: 2. CDR3 length equals 13 residues. Here the CDR3 reads CASRSGGYNEQFF. The CDR3 DNA reads TGTGCCAGCAGGTCGGGAGGCTACAATGAGCAGTTCTTC.

J is TRBJ2-7 and V is TRBV9, with a weak D call TRBD1 (6 bases). Germline loops: CDR1 SGDLS, CDR2 YYNGEE. Trimming removed 0 bases from V and 1 base from J, with 11 bases in between. The CDR3 is 15 amino acids. The CDR3: CASSVGQGFSYEQYF. The DNA for the CDR3 is TGTGCCAGCAGCGTAGGCCAGGGGTTTTCCTACGAGCAGTACTTC. Drawing the rest from reference TRBV9 and TRBJ2-7, the complete variable domain is DSGVTQTPKHLITATGQRVTLRCSPRSGDLSVYWYQQSLDQGLQFLIQYYNGEERAKGNILERFSAQQFPDLHSELNLSSLELGDSALYFCASSVGQGFSYEQYFGPGTRLTVT.

The chain combines TRBV19 with TRBJ1-1; D may be TRBD1 (6 bases). V was shortened by 7 bases and J by 2 bases, with 17 bases between the two germline ends. The CDR3 runs 15 residues. From germline, CDR1 is LNHDA and CDR2 SQIVND (reference sequence). The CDR3 loop is CASIGKGGYNTEAFF. The CDR3 coding sequence is TGTGCCAGTATTGGGAAAGGGGGTTATAACACTGAAGCTTTCTTT.